This is a list of T cell receptor beta chains from one sample in a study of shared clonotypes between healthy human individuals. The protocol was immunoSEQ multiplex PCR, while the TCRdb copy is restricted to in-frame clones and leaves out a portion. The data show under 1,100,000 clones, roughly 70% seen once. Sequenced sample: memory CD4+ T cells sorted from blood. These receptors came from a man younger than 35 in good health. The CDR3 runs from the conserved cysteine through the conserved F or W. Fields, in order: J gene, V gene, D gene, clone size, CDR3 DNA, CDR3 protein. The D gene is left open where the match is weak. Rows may omit the clone size; those that give it use once, few, many or a size class.

>TRBJ2-5|TRBV29-1|-|once
TGCAGCGAGCCTCCGGGACAAACGTTCCAAGAGACCCAGTACTTC
CSEPPGQTFQETQYF
>TRBJ2-2|TRBV28|-|-
TGTGCCACTGCGTACGCGAACACCGGGGAGCTGTTTTTT
CATAYANTGELFF
>TRBJ2-5|TRBV7-2|TRBD2|-
TGTGCCAGCAGCTTAGGTGGGACTAGCCGAGAGACCCAGTACTTC
CASSLGGTSRETQYF
>TRBJ1-2|TRBV6-6|-|-
TGTGCCAGCAGTAACGAGGCGAACGGCTACACCTTC
CASSNEANGYTF
>TRBJ1-6|TRBV19|-|-
TGTGCCAGTAGTACTTTGGACAGCAAACATAATTCACCCCTCCACTTT
CASSTLDSKHNSPLHF
>TRBJ2-1|TRBV11-3|-|-
TGTGCCAGCAGCCATGAGTCGGCAGGGGCCAATGAGCAGTTCTTC
CASSHESAGANEQFF
>TRBJ2-3|TRBV5-1|-|-
TGCGCCAGCAGCTTGGGGAAGGGCACAGATACGCAGTATTTT
CASSLGKGTDTQYF
>TRBJ2-5|TRBV7-6|TRBD2|-
TGTGCCAGCGGACTAGCGGGACAAGAGACCCAGTACTTC
CASGLAGQETQYF
>TRBJ2-3|TRBV5-1|TRBD2|-
TGCGCCAGCAGCTTGGCCAGTGGGGGGGCAGATACGCAGTATTTT
CASSLASGGADTQYF
>TRBJ1-1|TRBV2|-|-
TGTGCCAGCGGGGTCGCGGAAATGAACACTGAAGCTTTCTTT
CASGVAEMNTEAFF
>TRBJ1-6|TRBV2|-|-
TGTGCCAGCATTATGGGGACGGGCAATTCACCCCTCCACTTT
CASIMGTGNSPLHF
>TRBJ2-3|TRBV11-3|-|-
TGTGCCAGCAGCCAGGGACTCTGGGCAGATACGCAGTATTTT
CASSQGLWADTQYF
>TRBJ2-2|TRBV5-1|-|-
TGCGCCAGCAGCCCCCCGTCTGGCACCGGGGAGCTGTTTTTT
CASSPPSGTGELFF
>TRBJ1-4|TRBV6-6|-|-
TGTGCCAGCAGCTCACAGGGAATCGGTGAAAAACTGTTTTTT
CASSSQGIGEKLFF
>TRBJ2-2|TRBV6-1|-|-
TGTGCCAGCAGTCTAAGGGGTTACACCGGGGAGCTGTTTTTT
CASSLRGYTGELFF
>TRBJ1-3|TRBV28|-|-
TGTGCCAGCAGTTCGCAGGGCCTCACTCACTCTGGAAACACCATATATTTT
CASSSQGLTHSGNTIYF
>TRBJ2-7|TRBV28|-|-
TGTGCCAGCAGTTCGGGACAAAGCTCCTACGAGCAGTACTTC
CASSSGQSSYEQYF
>TRBJ1-1|TRBV20-1|-|few
TGCAGTGTCCTCAGGGTCACTGAAGCTTTCTTT
CSVLRVTEAFF
>TRBJ2-3|TRBV7-9|TRBD2|-
TGTGCCAGCAGCTTTACGAGCGGGGGGCCAGATACGCAGTATTTT
CASSFTSGGPDTQYF
>TRBJ1-4|TRBV2|-|-
TGTGCCAGCACTCCTTCGGCCATGGGGGAAAAACTGTTTTTT
CASTPSAMGEKLFF
>TRBJ2-7|TRBV9|-|-
TGTGCCAGCAGCGTATCCGGGGGGCCCCCCTACGAGCAGTACTTC
CASSVSGGPPYEQYF
>TRBJ1-2|TRBV2|-|few
TGTGCCAGCAGAGCCGACACAGAGAACTATGGCTACACCTTC
CASRADTENYGYTF
>TRBJ1-1|TRBV28|-|-
TGTGCCAGCAGGCTGGCGCAAACTGAAGCTTTCTTT
CASRLAQTEAFF
>TRBJ2-5|TRBV29-1|-|-
TGCAGCGGCCAACAGGAGACCCAGTACTTC
CSGQQETQYF
>TRBJ2-7|TRBV28|-|-
TGTGCCAGCAGTCGGGGACTGGGATCGATCTACGAGCAGTACTTC
CASSRGLGSIYEQYF
>TRBJ1-5|TRBV10-3|TRBD1|-
TGTGCCATCAGAAGGACAGGGGATAGCAATCAGCCCCAGCATTTT
CAIRRTGDSNQPQHF
>TRBJ2-7|TRBV30|TRBD2|-
TGTGCCTGGAGTCGATGGATTAGCGGGGGAAATGAGCAGTACTTC
CAWSRWISGGNEQYF
>TRBJ2-2|TRBV10-1|-|-
TGCGCCAGCAGTGCTGGGTCAAACACCGGGGAGCTGTTTTTT
CASSAGSNTGELFF
>TRBJ2-7|TRBV28|TRBD1|-
TGTGCCAGCAGTCGGCCGGGACAGGGCTCACGCGAGCAGTACTTC
CASSRPGQGSREQYF
>TRBJ2-2|TRBV30|TRBD1|-
TGTGCCTGGAGTGTACTACAGGGGGCGCGGGAGCTGTTTTTT
CAWSVLQGARELFF
>TRBJ1-3|TRBV10-1|-|-
TGCGCCAGCAGGGGGAATTCTGGAAACACCATATATTTT
CASRGNSGNTIYF
>TRBJ2-7|TRBV2|TRBD2|-
TGTGCCAGCAGTGTTTACCAGCGGGAGGGCAGCTCCTACGAGCAGTACTTC
CASSVYQREGSSYEQYF
>TRBJ2-6|TRBV2|-|-
TGTGCCAGCAGTGGCTCTGGGGCCAACGTCCTGACTTTC
CASSGSGANVLTF
>TRBJ1-6|TRBV7-9|-|-
TGTGCCAGCAGCTCAGGGATGACAGTCGACTCACCCCTCCACTTT
CASSSGMTVDSPLHF
>TRBJ1-2|TRBV29-1|-|once
TGCAGCGTTGGAACCTCTCCCTATGGCTACACCTTC
CSVGTSPYGYTF
>TRBJ2-2|TRBV6-6|TRBD2|-
TGTGCCAGCAGGCCCGGCGGGAGTCCCGGGGAGCTGTTTTTT
CASRPGGSPGELFF
>TRBJ2-4|TRBV9|-|-
TGTGCCAGCAGCGTAGGAGGAGGGGGGATCAAAAACATTCAGTACTTC
CASSVGGGGIKNIQYF
>TRBJ2-6|TRBV19|TRBD1|-
TGTGCCAGTAGTAGGGGACAGGGGGGTTCTGGGGCCAACGTCCTGACTTTC
CASSRGQGGSGANVLTF
>TRBJ1-2|TRBV5-6|TRBD1|-
TGTGCCAGCAGCTCCTCAGGGGGAGCAAGGGGCTACACCTTC
CASSSSGGARGYTF
>TRBJ2-5|TRBV5-1|-|-
TGCGCCAGCAGATTTCCGGGACCACAAGAGACCCAGTACTTC
CASRFPGPQETQYF
>TRBJ2-3|TRBV6-5|TRBD2|-
TGTGCCAGCAGCCAGGGACTAGCGGGAGCAGATACGCAGTATTTT
CASSQGLAGADTQYF
>TRBJ1-1|TRBV20-1|-|-
TGCAGTGCCCGCTTTCTCACTGAAGCTTTCTTT
CSARFLTEAFF
>TRBJ1-2|TRBV30|-|-
TGTGCCTGGAGTGCCCCTTGGCAAAACTATGGCTACACCTTC
CAWSAPWQNYGYTF
>TRBJ1-2|TRBV5-1|TRBD1|-
TGCGCCAGCAGCGGGGGGACAGGGAACTATGGCTACACCTTC
CASSGGTGNYGYTF
>TRBJ1-2|TRBV7-9|-|-
TGTGCCTGCGAGGCCTATGGCTACACCTTC
CACEAYGYTF
>TRBJ2-7|TRBV14|TRBD2|-
TGTGCCAGCAGCCCGGGACTAGCGGGATTAGACGAGCAGTACTTC
CASSPGLAGLDEQYF
>TRBJ2-4|TRBV28|TRBD2|once
TGTGCCAGCAGCTCGGGGGCCCGGGAGGGCAAAAACATTCAGTACTTC
CASSSGAREGKNIQYF
>TRBJ2-5|TRBV5-6|-|few
TGTGCCAGCAGCTTGGGACTAGAGACCCAGTACTTC
CASSLGLETQYF
>TRBJ1-1|TRBV19|TRBD1|-
TGTGCCAGTAGTTCTATACAGGGGGAACTCGGTTGGACTGAAGCTTTCTTT
CASSSIQGELGWTEAFF
>TRBJ2-1|TRBV2|TRBD1|-
TGTGCCAGCAGTGAAGCGCTTCCTTCTCGGGACAGGGGCATCTTC
CASSEALPSRDRGIF
>TRBJ2-3|TRBV11-2|-|-
TGTGCCAGCAGCTTAGCGGGGAAGGGTCCAGATACGCAGTATTTT
CASSLAGKGPDTQYF
>TRBJ1-2|TRBV7-8|TRBD1|-
TGTGCCAGCAGCCCAAGGGGACAGGGGACGCCTTACACCTTC
CASSPRGQGTPYTF
>TRBJ1-1|TRBV5-1|TRBD1|-
TGCGCCAGCAGCTTGGAGGGACAGGGAGTCACTGAAGCTTTCTTT
CASSLEGQGVTEAFF
>TRBJ2-7|TRBV11-2|-|-
TGTGCCAGCAGCCCCCTAGGCGGACAGAACTGGCGGGAGCAGTACTTC
CASSPLGGQNWREQYF
>TRBJ2-3|TRBV2|-|-
TGTGCCAGCAGTGTGGGGGAGACTTTCACAGATACGCAGTATTTT
CASSVGETFTDTQYF
>TRBJ2-3|TRBV5-6|TRBD2|once
TGTGCCAGCAGCCAACTCGGCGGGGGGGTCACAGATACGCAGTATTTT
CASSQLGGGVTDTQYF
>TRBJ2-7|TRBV6-1|TRBD2|-
TGTGCCAGCAGTGACCCTCCCCGCCCCAGCGGGGTAAACTACGAGCAGTACTTC
CASSDPPRPSGVNYEQYF
>TRBJ2-3|TRBV18|-|-
TGTGCCAGCAGGGGGGGCACCACAGATACGCAGTATTTT
CASRGGTTDTQYF
>TRBJ2-1|TRBV5-6|-|-
TGTGCCAGCAGTCCACGGGCCTTGCGGGTTCACTACAATGAGCAGTTCTTC
CASSPRALRVHYNEQFF
>TRBJ2-5|TRBV5-1|-|once
TGCGCCAGCAGCTTAGGACACCAGTCCGGGGAGACCCAGTACTTC
CASSLGHQSGETQYF